The 11 T cell receptor beta chains below were found in one sample sequenced in a study of T cell responses to AZD1222 COVID-19 vaccine. Only in-frame clones appear in the TCRdb table, and some are missing; sequencing was by immunoSEQ multiplex PCR. The table lists 150,000 to 200,000 clones, 80% to 95% of them singletons, with 1.6% in the top ten. Material: peripheral blood, obtained on day 0 of AZD1222 vaccination. Receptors were obtained from an adult in good health.

The chain uses TRBV5-1 and TRBJ2-7, with D hard to call. The CDR3 runs to 14 residues. Germline CDR1 and CDR2: SGHRS and YFSETQ. V was trimmed by 4 bases and J by 0 bases, leaving 11 bases between them. DNA of the CDR3: TGCGCCAGCAGCATGCTACCGGGCTCCTACGAGCAGTACTTC. Protein sequence: CASSMLPGSYEQYF.

The chain combines TRBV5-6 with TRBJ2-5; 9 bases match TRBD1. V lost 2 bases and J lost 2; bases outside the gene matches: 1. This CDR3 comprises 14 residues. Germline CDR1 and CDR2: SGHDT and YYEEEE. The CDR3 region is CASSFGQGQETQYF. The CDR3 region has the DNA TGTGCCAGCAGCTTTGGACAGGGGCAAGAGACCCAGTACTTC.

This clone showed up just once. This chain uses TRBV10-3 with TRBJ1-3; D might be TRBD1 (5 bases). Per the germline V gene, CDR1 is ENHRY and CDR2 is SYGVKD. V lost 6 bases and J 4 bases, leaving 22 bases between the germline ends. The CDR3 runs to 17 residues. CDR3 DNA sequence: TGTGCCATCAGGGACCTCGGAGGGGAACGAGGAGGAAACACCATATATTTT. Amino acids: CAIRDLGGERGGNTIYF.

The J gene is TRBJ1-5, the V gene TRBV4-1; D remains unclear. Between the trimmed V and J ends, which lost 0 bases and 4 bases, there was a span of 10 bases. The CDR3 extends over 15 amino acids. The germline gives CDR1 MGHRA, CDR2 YSYEKL. CDR3 sequence reads: CASSQEHITNQPQHF. In nucleotides, the CDR3 is TGCGCCAGCAGCCAAGAGCACATTACTAATCAGCCCCAGCATTTT.

The chain employs TRBV6-5 and TRBJ2-7, with 13 bases that match TRBD2. V lost 4 bases and J lost 4; bases outside the gene matches: 1. This CDR3 has 14 residues. Germline V gene lookup returns CDR1 MNHEY and CDR2 SVGAGI. As DNA, the CDR3 is TGTGCCAGCAGTTTGGGACTAGCGGGATACGAGCAGTACTTC. This gives the protein CASSLGLAGYEQYF.

This chain connects TRBV18 to TRBJ1-1; a weak D match, TRBD1 (6 bases). V gave up 10 bases and J gave up 1 base, with 19 bases separating them. The germline V gene encodes CDR1 KGHSH and CDR2 LQKENI. The CDR3 contains 15 residues. The CDR3 reads CATQGQPGSNTEAFF. The DNA of the CDR3 is TGTGCCACCCAAGGACAGCCCGGCTCGAACACTGAAGCTTTCTTT.

The V gene is TRBV6-2 or TRBV6-3, the J gene TRBJ2-2; D could derive from TRBD1 or TRBD2 (6 bases each). The CDR3 sequence is 18 residues long. The V gene's germline CDR1 is MNHEY and CDR2 SVGEGT. V dropped 6 bases and J dropped 4 bases, with 24 bases sitting between them. The CDR3 spells CASSANLGGRGTTGELFF. In DNA form, the CDR3 reads TGTGCCAGCAGCGCCAACTTGGGGGGCCGGGGAACCACCGGGGAGCTGTTTTTT.

The chain recombines TRBV19 with TRBJ2-5; no reliable D call. V shed 3 bases and J shed 4 bases, with 18 bases lying between them. Per germline, CDR1 LNHDA and CDR2 SQIVND (reference sequence). The CDR3 spans 16 residues. CDR3 bases: TGTGCCAGTAGTATGTATCAGGCCCCGGGTGGAGAGACCCAGTACTTC. Protein product: CASSMYQAPGGETQYF.

The V call is TRBV6-6, the J call TRBJ2-7, with 7 nucleotides matching TRBD1. Losses at the gene ends were 4 bases for V and 1 base for J; bases not matched to a gene: 1. Germline lookup yields CDR1 MNHNY and CDR2 SVGAGI (reference sequence). The CDR3 has 13 amino acids. CDR3 sequence: CASSLGQSYEQYF. The CDR3 region has the DNA TGTGCCAGCAGTTTGGGACAGTCCTACGAGCAGTACTTC.

V gene TRBV6-5 combines with J gene TRBJ1-5; possible D gene TRBD1, 6 bases. Trimming removed 2 bases at V and 7 bases at J, with 12 bases between. Germline-derived CDR1 and CDR2 are MNHEY and SVGAGI. This CDR3 is 14 amino acids long. The CDR3 sequence is CASSYRGSGQPQHF. Written as DNA, the CDR3 is TGTGCCAGCAGTTACAGGGGGTCCGGCCAGCCCCAGCATTTT.

The genes are TRBV7-2 and TRBJ2-5, with D hard to call. Trimming cost V 2 bases and J 2 bases, with 15 bases left between them. This CDR3 has 16 amino acids. The germline gives CDR1 SGHTA, CDR2 FQGNSA. The CDR3 coding sequence is TGTGCCAGCAGCTTATCGTTCCCCCAGGAGCAAGAGACCCAGTACTTC. Translated: CASSLSFPQEQETQYF.